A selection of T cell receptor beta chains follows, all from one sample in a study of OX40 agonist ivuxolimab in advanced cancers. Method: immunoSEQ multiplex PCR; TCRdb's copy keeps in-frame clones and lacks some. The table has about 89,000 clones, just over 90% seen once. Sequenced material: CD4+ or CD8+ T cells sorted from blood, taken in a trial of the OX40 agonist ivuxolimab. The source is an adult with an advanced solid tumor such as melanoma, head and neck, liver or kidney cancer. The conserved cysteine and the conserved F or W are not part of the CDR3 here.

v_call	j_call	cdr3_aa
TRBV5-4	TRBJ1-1	ASSLVGLDTEAF
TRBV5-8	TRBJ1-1	ASSLSSRGTEAF
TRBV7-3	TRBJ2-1	ASSVTSGLAYNEQF
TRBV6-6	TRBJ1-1	ASIVGGEDTEAF
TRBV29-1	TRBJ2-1	SVVPSVNEQF
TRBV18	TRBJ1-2	ASSTAPGQGVGGYGYT
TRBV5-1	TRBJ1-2	ASSLGGGAYGYT
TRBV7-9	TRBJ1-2	ASSPPPGYT
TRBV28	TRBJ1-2	ASSPRQGFYGYT
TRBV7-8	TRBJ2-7	ASSLVAGTIYEQY
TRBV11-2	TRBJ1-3	ASSPTGNTIY
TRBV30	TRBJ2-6	AWSSDRSSGANVLT
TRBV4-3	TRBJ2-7	ASSQDPGVTGEQY